Given below is one T cell receptor (beta chain) in context. Through a sample-barcoded 5' primer and a J-beta primer mix, a second PCR was run for roughly 7 to 12 cycles. TCRdb passed the 5' RACE reads through MiXCR, listing each CDR3 protein once. The data show fewer than 950,000 distinct CDR3 sequences, with about 53% seen just once and 40% to 50% held by the top ten. The entry originates in a study of blood T cells in healthy people across ages. Whole-study context: Template switching caught about one barcoded beta molecule for each two T cells.

CDR1 is LGHDT, CDR2 YNNKEL, per germline (reference sequence). The CDR3 runs to 17 residues. The study drew donors from healthy Caucasian individuals in Russia aged about 6 to 95. Sequenced: blood. The receptor was isolated from a man older than 75 in good health. This chain joins TRBV3-1 and TRBJ2-1; D not resolved. The assigned J gene may be wrong: the sequence end matches TRBJ2-7 better. The DNA for the CDR3 is TGTGCCAGCAGCCAAGATGGAAACAGCGAGACATACCGGGAGCAGTACTTC. This translates into CASSQDGNSETYREQYF.